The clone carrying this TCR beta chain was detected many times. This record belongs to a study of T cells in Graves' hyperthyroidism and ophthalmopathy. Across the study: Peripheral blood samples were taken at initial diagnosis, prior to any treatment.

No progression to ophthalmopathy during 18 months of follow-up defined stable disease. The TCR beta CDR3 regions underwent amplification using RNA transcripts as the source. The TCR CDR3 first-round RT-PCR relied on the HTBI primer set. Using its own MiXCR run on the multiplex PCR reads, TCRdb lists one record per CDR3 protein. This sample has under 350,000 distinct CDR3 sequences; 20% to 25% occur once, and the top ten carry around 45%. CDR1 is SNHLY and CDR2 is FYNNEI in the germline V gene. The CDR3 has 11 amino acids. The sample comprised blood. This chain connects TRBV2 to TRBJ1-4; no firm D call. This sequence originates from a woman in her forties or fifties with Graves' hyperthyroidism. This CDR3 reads CAGRIGEKLFF. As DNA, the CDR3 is TGTGCAGGGAGGATTGGTGAAAAACTGTTTTTT.